The rows below give T cell receptor beta chains drawn from one sample of a study of naive and memory T cell subsets. MiXCR, applied by TCRdb to the UMI-ligation and nested PCR reads, yields one record per CDR3 protein. This repertoire shows around 40,000 distinct CDR3 sequences, 10% to 15% found once; its top ten account for around a fifth. The sample comprised effector memory CD4+ T cells from blood. The receptors originated from a human donor in good health. Both conserved end residues are part of each CDR3. The order of the fields is V gene, J gene, D gene, clone size, CDR3 length, CDR3 DNA, CDR3 protein. A D gene is named only where the DNA matches it firmly. Clone size is shown for a subset of rows, as once, few, many or a class of expanded clone.

TRBV5-1	TRBJ2-1	TRBD2	many	13	TGCGCCAGCAGCTTTCGGGAGGATTGGGAGCAGTTCTTC	CASSFREDWEQFF
TRBV6-2/TRBV6-3	TRBJ2-1	.	many	15	TGTGCCAGCAGTTATATGGACTATTTTCATCGTGAGCAGTTCTTC	CASSYMDYFHREQFF
TRBV9	TRBJ2-3	.	.	18	TGTGCCAGCAGCGTAGAAGGAGGGGGTGTGGCGGCTCAAGATACGCAGTATTTT	CASSVEGGGVAAQDTQYF
TRBV5-1	TRBJ2-1	.	.	14	TGCGAAAGCAGAGCTTCACCTGGGGGCAATGAGCAGTTCTTC	CESRASPGGNEQFF
TRBV6-2/TRBV6-3	TRBJ2-1	.	few	18	TGTGCCAGCAGGGAGGCTGGCGCTTGGAGTACTTTGACCAATGAGCAGTTCTTC	CASREAGAWSTLTNEQFF
TRBV28	TRBJ2-7	TRBD1	many	14	TGTGCCAGCAGTTCCGGGACAGGGGTAATCGAGCAGTACTTC	CASSSGTGVIEQYF
TRBV3-1	TRBJ2-1	TRBD2	.	16	TGTGCCAGAAATCACGAGCGAAAGCGGGATTACAATGAGCAGTTCTTC	CARNHERKRDYNEQFF
TRBV18	TRBJ1-1	.	many	14	TGTGCCAGCTCACCGACACCCGGCGGCACTGAAGCTTTCTTT	CASSPTPGGTEAFF
TRBV6-2/TRBV6-3	TRBJ2-3	.	many	18	TGTGCCAGCAGTTACGATCGTGGGGCCCACGCTAGCACAGATACGCAGTATTTT	CASSYDRGAHASTDTQYF
TRBV6-2/TRBV6-3	TRBJ2-1	.	.	13	TGTGCCAGCAGTCGAGGGGCCTACAATGAGCAGTTCTTC	CASSRGAYNEQFF
TRBV29-1	TRBJ1-1	.	many	13	TGCAGCGTTGTGGTTCACCCCAACACTGAAGCTTTCTTT	CSVVVHPNTEAFF
TRBV20-1	TRBJ2-2	TRBD2	few	18	TGCAGTGCTAGAGATTTTTCCACTAGCGGGTATAGGTCCGGGGAGCTGTTTTTT	CSARDFSTSGYRSGELFF
TRBV12-3/TRBV12-4	TRBJ2-2	TRBD1	.	15	TGTGCCAGCAGTTTTGGAGACAGGGGCACCGGGGAGCTGTTTTTT	CASSFGDRGTGELFF
TRBV29-1	TRBJ2-3	.	few	13	TGCAGCGTTGATCAGGGCGCCGCCGATACGCAGTATTTT	CSVDQGAADTQYF
TRBV10-3	TRBJ1-2	TRBD1	few	16	TGTGCCATCAGTGGCCGGGACAGATCACCTAACTATGGCTACACCTTC	CAISGRDRSPNYGYTF
TRBV11-2	TRBJ1-1	.	many	20	TGTGCCAGCAGCTTAGCTTGGGTCGGGGACCTCTCCCGGGTCCACACTGAAGCTTTCTTT	CASSLAWVGDLSRVHTEAFF
TRBV30	TRBJ1-3	.	many	12	TGTGCCTGGAGTGAAGCGGGAAACACCATATATTTT	CAWSEAGNTIYF
TRBV5-6	TRBJ2-3	TRBD2	few	15	TGTGCCAGCAGCTGGGGACTAGCCGGGGGGCATACGCAGTATTTT	CASSWGLAGGHTQYF
TRBV6-2/TRBV6-3	TRBJ1-1	.	.	12	TGTGCCAGCAGACCTATTGACACTGAAGCTTTCTTT	CASRPIDTEAFF
TRBV10-3	TRBJ1-2	.	few	12	TGTGCCATCAGTGAGCCGGACTATGGCTACACCTTC	CAISEPDYGYTF
TRBV29-1	TRBJ2-5	.	.	12	TGCAGCGTTGTTCGGGGTCAAGAGACCCAGTACTTC	CSVVRGQETQYF
TRBV28	TRBJ1-4	.	many	14	TGTGCCAGCAGTTTAGGCAGGCGTAATGAAAAACTGTTTTTT	CASSLGRRNEKLFF
TRBV5-1	TRBJ2-5	TRBD1	.	17	TGCGCCAGCAGCTTGGGGTTTGGGGGACAGGGGAAAGAGACCCAGTACTTC	CASSLGFGGQGKETQYF
TRBV5-1	TRBJ2-1	.	many	13	TGCGCCAGCAGCCGGGACCCTTACAATGAGCAGTTCTTC	CASSRDPYNEQFF
TRBV29-1	TRBJ1-2	.	few	15	TGCAGCGTAGCAACCCACGTACCTAACAGGGATGGCTACACCTTC	CSVATHVPNRDGYTF
TRBV7-2	TRBJ2-4	.	many	14	TGTGCCAGCAGCTTATCCCCCGACGGAAACATTCAGTACTTC	CASSLSPDGNIQYF
TRBV11-2	TRBJ2-3	TRBD2	once	14	TGTGCCAGCAGCTTGAACCTAGCGGCAGATACGCAGTATTTT	CASSLNLAADTQYF
TRBV7-3	TRBJ2-1	.	.	15	TGTGCCAGCAGCCGGACGCCGACCTCCTACAATGAGCAGTTCTTC	CASSRTPTSYNEQFF
TRBV5-4	TRBJ1-1	TRBD1	.	15	TGTGCCAGCAGCTTGGACAGGGGGCGACGCACTGAAGCTTTCTTT	CASSLDRGRRTEAFF
TRBV5-4	TRBJ2-7	TRBD1	few	17	TGTGCCAGCAGCTTGGACCCCGGGACAGTGAGCTCCTACGAGCAGTACTTC	CASSLDPGTVSSYEQYF
TRBV7-2	TRBJ2-7	TRBD1	many	15	TGTGCCAGCAGCCCTACAGGGGGTGGATTCTACGAGCAGTACTTC	CASSPTGGGFYEQYF
TRBV5-1	TRBJ2-3	.	few	15	TGCGCCAGCAGCAGGGAAGGAGGTCCCACAGATACGCAGTATTTT	CASSREGGPTDTQYF
TRBV20-1	TRBJ1-5	.	.	16	TGCAGTGCTAGAGGTGGCAGTACCTATAGCAATCAGCCCCAGCATTTT	CSARGGSTYSNQPQHF
TRBV5-1	TRBJ2-3	TRBD2	.	17	TGCGCCAGCAGCTTGGGGGTTGCGGGAGGGCCTGGAGATACGCAGTATTTT	CASSLGVAGGPGDTQYF
TRBV20-1	TRBJ1-1	.	.	11	TGCAGCTGGGTCATGAACACTGAAGCTTTCTTT	CSWVMNTEAFF
TRBV20-1	TRBJ2-1	TRBD2	.	15	TGCAGTGCCGCGACTAGCGGGAGGGCCGACAATGAGCAGTTCTTC	CSAATSGRADNEQFF
TRBV6-2/TRBV6-3	TRBJ2-7	.	few	13	TGTGCCAGCCGCCGGGACGGATCCTACGAGCAGTACTTC	CASRRDGSYEQYF
TRBV2	TRBJ2-1	.	few	14	TGTGCCAGCAGGGGCACAGTCATCCAGGGAGAGCAGTTCTTC	CASRGTVIQGEQFF
TRBV7-6	TRBJ2-2	.	few	16	TGTGCCAGCAGCTTTTTGGAGGGATGGGGCACCGGGGAGCTGTTTTTT	CASSFLEGWGTGELFF
TRBV6-2/TRBV6-3	TRBJ1-5	.	.	16	TGTGCCAGCAGTTACTCGGGGCGGAACCTCAATCAGCCCCAGCATTTT	CASSYSGRNLNQPQHF
TRBV18	TRBJ2-7	.	medium-sized	16	TGTGCCAGCTCACCACCTTTCGCAGGGCCCTCCTACGAGCAGTACTTC	CASSPPFAGPSYEQYF
TRBV7-2	TRBJ1-5	.	.	15	TGTGCCAGCAGCTTTACGGAGGGCGGCAATCAGCCCCAGCATTTT	CASSFTEGGNQPQHF
TRBV7-9	TRBJ2-7	TRBD1	.	12	TGTGCCAGCACCCCCAGGGGGTACGAGCAGTACTTC	CASTPRGYEQYF
TRBV11-3	TRBJ2-3	.	many	14	TGTGCCAGCAGCCTCAGTAGCGCGCCGGATACGCAGTATTTT	CASSLSSAPDTQYF
TRBV20-1	TRBJ2-1	.	many	15	TGCAGTGCTAGAGATCCTGCGAGCTCCTACAATGAGCAGTTCTTC	CSARDPASSYNEQFF
TRBV5-1	TRBJ2-7	.	.	15	TGCGCCAGCCGCTCTGGGGAGGCGACGTCCTACGAGCAGTACTTC	CASRSGEATSYEQYF
TRBV4-2	TRBJ1-5	TRBD1	.	16	TGTGCCAGCAGCCAAGGGGGACAGGGAATACGGCAGCCCCAGCATTTT	CASSQGGQGIRQPQHF
TRBV28	TRBJ2-5	TRBD1	many	15	TGTGCCAGCAGCCCACAGGGGACGCCTAGAGAGACCCAGTACTTC	CASSPQGTPRETQYF
TRBV30	TRBJ1-1	.	.	12	TGTGCCTGGTGGAGGCTGGGGATTGAAGCTTTCTTT	CAWWRLGIEAFF
TRBV20-1	TRBJ2-1	.	.	15	TGCAGTGCTTACCCTGACAGTAGCTCCTACAATGAGCAGTTCTTC	CSAYPDSSSYNEQFF